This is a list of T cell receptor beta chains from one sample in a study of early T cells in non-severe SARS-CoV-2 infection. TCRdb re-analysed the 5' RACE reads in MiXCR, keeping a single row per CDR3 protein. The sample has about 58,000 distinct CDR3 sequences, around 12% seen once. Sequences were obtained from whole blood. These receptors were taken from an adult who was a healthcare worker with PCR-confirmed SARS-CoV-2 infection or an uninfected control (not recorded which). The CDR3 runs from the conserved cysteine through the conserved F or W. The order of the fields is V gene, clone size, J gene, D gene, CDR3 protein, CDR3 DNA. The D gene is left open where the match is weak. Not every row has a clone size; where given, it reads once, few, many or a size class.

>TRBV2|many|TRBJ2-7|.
CASRVEGAPYEQYF
TGTGCCAGCAGGGTGGAGGGAGCACCTTACGAGCAGTACTTC
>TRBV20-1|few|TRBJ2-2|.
CSATSAGLYTGELFF
TGCAGTGCCACGTCGGCCGGACTTTACACCGGGGAGCTGTTTTTT
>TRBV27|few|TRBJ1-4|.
CASSFPGEKLFF
TGTGCCAGCAGTTTTCCTGGTGAAAAACTGTTTTTT
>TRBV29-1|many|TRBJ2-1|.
CSGCGETGNEQFF
TGCAGCGGATGTGGTGAAACGGGGAATGAGCAGTTCTTC
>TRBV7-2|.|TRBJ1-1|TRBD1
CASSFRQGTTEAFF
TGTGCCAGCAGCTTCCGACAGGGGACCACTGAAGCTTTCTTT
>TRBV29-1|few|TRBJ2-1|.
CSGLVDEQFF
TGCAGTGGTTTGGTGGATGAGCAGTTCTTC
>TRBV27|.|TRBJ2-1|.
CASRPTVEIGQFF
TGTGCCAGCAGGCCCACGGTCGAAATAGGGCAGTTCTTC
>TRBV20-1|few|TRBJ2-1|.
CGGQGQPNEQFF
TGCGGCGGACAAGGCCAACCCAATGAGCAGTTCTTC
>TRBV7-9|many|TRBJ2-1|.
CASSYSSAGEQFF
TGTGCCAGCAGCTATTCTAGCGCGGGTGAGCAGTTCTTC
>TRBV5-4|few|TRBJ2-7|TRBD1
CASSLLGQGNEQYF
TGTGCCAGCAGCTTGTTGGGACAGGGGAACGAGCAGTACTTC
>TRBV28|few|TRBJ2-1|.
CASRPGPSPPEQFF
TGTGCCAGCAGACCTGGACCCAGCCCGCCTGAGCAGTTCTTC
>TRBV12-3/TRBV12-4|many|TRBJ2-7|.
CASSLRTGSHSYEQYF
TGTGCCAGCAGCCTGCGAACCGGGAGCCACTCCTACGAGCAGTACTTC
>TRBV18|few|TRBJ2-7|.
CASSPGVRNEQYF
TGTGCCAGCTCACCAGGTGTTAGGAACGAGCAGTACTTC
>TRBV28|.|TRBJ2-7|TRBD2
CASSLKAGGHGEQYF
TGTGCCAGCAGTTTAAAGGCGGGAGGGCACGGCGAGCAGTACTTC
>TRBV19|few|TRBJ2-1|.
CASSPVHTSYNEQFF
TGTGCCAGTAGTCCAGTGCATACCTCCTACAATGAGCAGTTCTTC
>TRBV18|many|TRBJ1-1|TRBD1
CASSYTGGTEAFF
TGTGCCAGCTCTTACACAGGGGGAACTGAAGCTTTCTTT
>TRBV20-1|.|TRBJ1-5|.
CSARAGPSNQPQHF
TGCAGTGCTAGAGCAGGGCCCAGCAATCAGCCCCAGCATTTT
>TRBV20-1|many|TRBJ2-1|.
CSARGGNEQFF
TGCAGTGCCAGAGGGGGAAATGAGCAGTTCTTC
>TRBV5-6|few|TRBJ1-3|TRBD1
CASSFQGGNGNTIYF
TGTGCCAGCAGCTTTCAAGGGGGCAACGGAAACACCATATATTTT
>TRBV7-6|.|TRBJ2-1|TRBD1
CASSSSGQGQNEQFF
TGTGCCAGCAGCTCTTCGGGACAGGGTCAGAATGAGCAGTTCTTC
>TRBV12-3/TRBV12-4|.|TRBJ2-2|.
CASSQQGRAGELFF
TGTGCCAGCAGTCAACAGGGTAGGGCCGGGGAGCTGTTTTTT
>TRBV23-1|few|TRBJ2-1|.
CASSQSKGASSYNEQFF
TGCGCCAGCAGTCAATCGAAAGGGGCGAGCTCCTACAATGAGCAGTTCTTC